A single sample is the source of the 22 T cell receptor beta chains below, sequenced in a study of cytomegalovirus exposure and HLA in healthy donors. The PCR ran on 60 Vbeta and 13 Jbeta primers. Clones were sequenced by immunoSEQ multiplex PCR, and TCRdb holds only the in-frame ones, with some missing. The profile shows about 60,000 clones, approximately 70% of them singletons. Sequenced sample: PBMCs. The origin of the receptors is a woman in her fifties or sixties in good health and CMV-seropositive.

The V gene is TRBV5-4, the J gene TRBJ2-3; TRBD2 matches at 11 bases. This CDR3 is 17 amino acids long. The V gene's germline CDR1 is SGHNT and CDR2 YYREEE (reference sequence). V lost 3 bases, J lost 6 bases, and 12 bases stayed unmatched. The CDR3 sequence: CASSYLTLAGGEDTQYF. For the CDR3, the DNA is TGTGCCAGCAGCTACCTCACCCTAGCGGGGGGTGAGGATACGCAGTATTTT.

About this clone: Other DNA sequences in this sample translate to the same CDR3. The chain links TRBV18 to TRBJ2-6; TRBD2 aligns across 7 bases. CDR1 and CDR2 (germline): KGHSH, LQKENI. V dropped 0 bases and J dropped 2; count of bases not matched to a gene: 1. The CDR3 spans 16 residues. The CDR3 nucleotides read TGTGCCAGCTCACCACCGGGAGGGACTGGGGCCAACGTCCTGACTTTC. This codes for CASSPPGGTGANVLTF.

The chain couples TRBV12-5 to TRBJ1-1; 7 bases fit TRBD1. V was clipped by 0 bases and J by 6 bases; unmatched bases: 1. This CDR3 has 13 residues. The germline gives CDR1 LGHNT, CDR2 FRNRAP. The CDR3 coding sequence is TGTGCTAGTGGTTTGGTAACAGGGGCTGAAGCTTTCTTT. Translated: CASGLVTGAEAFF.

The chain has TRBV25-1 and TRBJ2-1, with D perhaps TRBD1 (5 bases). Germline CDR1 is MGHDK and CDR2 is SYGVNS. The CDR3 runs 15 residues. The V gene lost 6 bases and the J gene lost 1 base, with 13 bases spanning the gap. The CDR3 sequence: CASSDPKGSYNEQFF. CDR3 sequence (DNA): TGTGCCAGCAGCGACCCAAAGGGGTCCTACAATGAGCAGTTCTTC.

As DNA, the CDR3 is TGTGCCAGCGCAAGACAGGGGGTGGACAATCAGCCCCAGCATTTT. It encodes CASARQGVDNQPQHF. The V call is TRBV6-1, the J call TRBJ1-5, with TRBD1 identical over 9 bases. CDR3 size: 15 residues. Germline values: CDR1 MNHNS, CDR2 SASEGT. The V and J ends lost 8 bases and 3 bases, in that order; junction bases with no gene match: 8.

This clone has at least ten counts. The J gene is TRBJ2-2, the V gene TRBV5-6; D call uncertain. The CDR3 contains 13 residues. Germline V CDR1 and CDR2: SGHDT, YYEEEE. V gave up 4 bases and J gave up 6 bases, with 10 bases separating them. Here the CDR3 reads CASSLLGPGELFF. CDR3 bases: TGTGCCAGCAGCCTCCTAGGTCCCGGGGAGCTGTTTTTT.

The DNA for the CDR3 is TGTGCCATCACTCCCGGCAGGTTGACCTACGAGCAGTACTTC. This sequence encodes CAITPGRLTYEQYF. The rearrangement joins TRBV10-3 to TRBJ2-7; no reliable D call. Trimming removed 7 bases at V and 2 bases at J, with 15 bases between. Germline V gene lookup returns CDR1 ENHRY and CDR2 SYGVKD. CDR3 length equals 14 residues.

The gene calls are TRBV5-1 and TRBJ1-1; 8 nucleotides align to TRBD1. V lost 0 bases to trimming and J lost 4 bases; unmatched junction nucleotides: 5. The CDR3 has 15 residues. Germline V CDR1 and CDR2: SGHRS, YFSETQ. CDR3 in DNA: TGCGCCAGCAGCTTGGCCGCAACAGGGGGCACTGAAGCTTTCTTT. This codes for CASSLAATGGTEAFF. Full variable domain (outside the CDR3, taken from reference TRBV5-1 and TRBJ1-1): KAGVTQTPRYLIKTRGQQVTLSCSPISGHRSVSWYQQTPGQGLQFLFEYFSETQRNKGNFPGRFSGRQFSNSRSEMNVSTLELGDSALYLCASSLAATGGTEAFFGQGTRLTVV.

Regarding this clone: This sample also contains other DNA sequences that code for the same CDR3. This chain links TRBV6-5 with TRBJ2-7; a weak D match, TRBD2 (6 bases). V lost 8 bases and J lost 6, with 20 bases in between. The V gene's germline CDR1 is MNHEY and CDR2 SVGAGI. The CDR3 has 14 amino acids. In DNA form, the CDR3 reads TGTGCCAGCGCTCTAGGAGGGGATTCGGGCGAGCAGTACTTC. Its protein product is CASALGGDSGEQYF.

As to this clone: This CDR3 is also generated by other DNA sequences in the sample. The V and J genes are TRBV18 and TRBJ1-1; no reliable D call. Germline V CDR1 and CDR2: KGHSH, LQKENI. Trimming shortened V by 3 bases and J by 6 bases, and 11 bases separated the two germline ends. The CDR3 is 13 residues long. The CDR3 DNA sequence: TGTGCCAGCTCACCCTTAGAAAGAGCTGAAGCTTTCTTT. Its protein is CASSPLERAEAFF.

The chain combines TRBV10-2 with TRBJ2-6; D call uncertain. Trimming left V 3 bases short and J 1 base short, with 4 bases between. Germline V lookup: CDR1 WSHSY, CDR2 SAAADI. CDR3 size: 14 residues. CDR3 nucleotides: TGCGCCAGCAGTGACAGTTCTGGGGCCAACGTCCTGACTTTC. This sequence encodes CASSDSSGANVLTF.

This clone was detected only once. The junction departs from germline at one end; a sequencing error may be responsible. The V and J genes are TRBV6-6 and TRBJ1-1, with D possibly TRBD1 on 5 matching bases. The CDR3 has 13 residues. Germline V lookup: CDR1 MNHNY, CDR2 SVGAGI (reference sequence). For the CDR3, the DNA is TGCAAGCAGAAGACGGCATACGACAGTGAAGCTTTCTTT. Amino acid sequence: CKQKTAYDSEAFF.

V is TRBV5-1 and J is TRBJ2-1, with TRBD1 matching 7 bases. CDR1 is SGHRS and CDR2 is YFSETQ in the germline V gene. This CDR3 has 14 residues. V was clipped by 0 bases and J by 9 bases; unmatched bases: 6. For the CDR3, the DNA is TGCGCCAGCAGCTTGGAACAGGGGATAATTGAGCAGTTCTTC. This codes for CASSLEQGIIEQFF.

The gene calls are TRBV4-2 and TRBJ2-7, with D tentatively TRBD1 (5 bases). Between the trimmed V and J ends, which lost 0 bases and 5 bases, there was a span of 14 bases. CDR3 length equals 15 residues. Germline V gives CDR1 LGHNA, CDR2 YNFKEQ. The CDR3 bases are TGTGCCAGCAGCCAAGACAAGGGGCCCCAGGACGAGCAGTACTTC. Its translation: CASSQDKGPQDEQYF.

CDR3 in amino acids: CASSWRGAGEETQYF. CDR3 nucleotide sequence: TGCGCCAGCAGCTGGCGGGGGGCCGGGGAAGAGACCCAGTACTTC. The V gene is TRBV5-1, the J gene TRBJ2-5, with TRBD2 identical over 8 bases. The germline V gene encodes CDR1 SGHRS and CDR2 YFSETQ. This CDR3 has 15 residues. The V segment lost 3 bases and the J segment 3 bases; nucleotides outside the gene matches: 7.

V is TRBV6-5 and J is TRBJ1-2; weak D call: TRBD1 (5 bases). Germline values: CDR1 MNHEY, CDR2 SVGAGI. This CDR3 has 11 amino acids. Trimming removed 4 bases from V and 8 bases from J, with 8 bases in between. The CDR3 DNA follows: TGTGCCAGCAGTTGGAGGGGAGGCTACACCTTC. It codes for CASSWRGGYTF.

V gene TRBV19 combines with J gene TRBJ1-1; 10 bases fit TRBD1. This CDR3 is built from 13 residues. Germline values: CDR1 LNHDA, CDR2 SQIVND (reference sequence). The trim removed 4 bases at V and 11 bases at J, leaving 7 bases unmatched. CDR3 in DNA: TGTGCCAGTAGTAAGACAGGGGGCGACTACGCTTTCTTT. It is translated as CASSKTGGDYAFF. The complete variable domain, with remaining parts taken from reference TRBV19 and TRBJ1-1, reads DGGITQSPKYLFRKEGQNVTLSCEQNLNHDAMYWYRQDPGQGLRLIYYSQIVNDFQKGDIAEGYSVSREKKESFPLTVTSAQKNPTAFYLCASSKTGGDYAFFGQGTRLTVV.

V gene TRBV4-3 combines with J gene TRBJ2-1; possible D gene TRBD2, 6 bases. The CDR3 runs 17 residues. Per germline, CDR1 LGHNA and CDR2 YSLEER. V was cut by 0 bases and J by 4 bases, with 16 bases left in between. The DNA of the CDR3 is TGCGCCAGCAGCCAAGACCTATCCTGGGGGGTTTACAATGAGCAGTTCTTC. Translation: CASSQDLSWGVYNEQFF.

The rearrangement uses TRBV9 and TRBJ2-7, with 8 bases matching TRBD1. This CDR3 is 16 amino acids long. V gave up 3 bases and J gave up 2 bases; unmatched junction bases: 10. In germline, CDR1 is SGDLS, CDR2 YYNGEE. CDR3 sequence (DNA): TGTGCCAGCAGCGACACCCAGGGGGCCACCACCTACGAGCAGTACTTC. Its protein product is CASSDTQGATTYEQYF.

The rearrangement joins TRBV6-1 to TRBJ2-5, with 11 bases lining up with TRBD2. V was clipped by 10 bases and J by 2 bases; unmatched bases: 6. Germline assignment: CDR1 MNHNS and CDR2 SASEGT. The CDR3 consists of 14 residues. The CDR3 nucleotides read TGTGCCATAAGACTAGCGGGGAGACAAGAGACCCAGTACTTC. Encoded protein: CAIRLAGRQETQYF.

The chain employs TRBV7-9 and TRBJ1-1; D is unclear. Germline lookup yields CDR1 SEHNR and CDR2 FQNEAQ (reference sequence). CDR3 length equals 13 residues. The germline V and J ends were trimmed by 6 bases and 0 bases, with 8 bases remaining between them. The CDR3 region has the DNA TGTGCCAGCAGATTACAGATGAACACTGAAGCTTTCTTT. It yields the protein CASRLQMNTEAFF.

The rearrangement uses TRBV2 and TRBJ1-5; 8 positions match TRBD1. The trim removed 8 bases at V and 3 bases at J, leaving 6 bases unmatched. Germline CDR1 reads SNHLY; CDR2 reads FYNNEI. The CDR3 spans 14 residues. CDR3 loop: CASDDRGLNQPQHF. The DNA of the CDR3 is TGTGCCAGCGATGACAGGGGACTCAATCAGCCCCAGCATTTT.